The next 20 T cell receptor beta chains were all read from a single sample in a study of blood T cells in healthy people across ages. The use of a sample-barcoded 5' primer and a J-beta primer mix characterized a second PCR of roughly 6 to 11 cycles. Each CDR3 protein gets one entry after TCRdb re-called the 5' RACE reads with MiXCR. The sample consists of approximately 1.5 million distinct CDR3 sequences, around 36% of them appearing once. The source material was blood. The receptors were gathered from a young woman in good health.

With respect to this clonotype: Possible read error: a much larger clone is one base away. The chain recombines TRBV4-1 with TRBJ2-5, with unresolved D. Per germline, CDR1 MGHRA and CDR2 YSYEKL. The CDR3 totals 14 residues. In DNA, the CDR3 is TGCGCCAGCAGACTCCAGGCGCACCAAGAGGCCCAGTACTTC. It translates to CASRLQAHQEAQYF.

This clonotype has a handful of counts. V gene TRBV7-3 combines with J gene TRBJ2-5; 9 bases line up with TRBD2. V shed 4 bases and J 4 bases; nucleotides not matched to a gene: 13. The germline V gene encodes CDR1 SGHTA and CDR2 FQGTGA. The CDR3 runs 17 residues. In DNA form, the CDR3 reads TGTGCCAGCAGCTGTTCTTGGAAGCGGGGGGCCCTAGAGACCCAGTACTTC. It translates to CASSCSWKRGALETQYF.

This sequence joins TRBV7-2 and TRBJ2-1; D is possibly TRBD1 or TRBD2 (6 bases each). This CDR3 is 14 amino acids long. V was shortened by 7 bases and J by 9 bases, with 19 bases between the two germline ends. Germline V lookup: CDR1 SGHTA, CDR2 FQGNSA. CDR3 in DNA: TGTGCCAGCATCCTCCGGGACACCGGGGGTGAGCAGTTCTTC. Translation: CASILRDTGGEQFF.

This rearrangement joins TRBV5-1 to TRBJ2-3; TRBD1 matches at 7 bases. Trimming at V came to 4 bases and at J to 3 bases, leaving 11 bases not matched to a gene. This CDR3 is built from 16 residues. In germline, CDR1 is SGHRS, CDR2 YFSETQ. The CDR3 DNA sequence: TGCGCCAGCAGCCAGTTCAGACAGGGAGCTACAGATACGCAGTATTTT. It yields the protein CASSQFRQGATDTQYF.

The chain joins TRBV20-1 to TRBJ1-4; no definite D call. With 3 bases removed from V and 2 bases from J, the gap between germline ends came to 13 bases. The germline V gene has CDR1 DFQATT and CDR2 SNEGSKA (reference sequence). CDR3 length: 15 amino acids. The CDR3 loop is CSARPLFGTNEKLFF. DNA for the CDR3: TGCAGTGCTAGGCCCCTGTTCGGGACTAATGAAAAACTGTTTTTT.

This clonotype was counted many times. The gene calls are TRBV20-1 and TRBJ2-7; TRBD2 is a possible D gene (6 bases). Germline V gives CDR1 DFQATT, CDR2 SNEGSKA (reference sequence). Trimming removed 6 bases at V and 5 bases at J, with 20 bases between. CDR3 length equals 14 residues. CDR3 amino acids: CSAGTGSWGNEQYF. Here the CDR3 DNA reads TGCAGTGCGGGGACTGGGAGTTGGGGGAACGAGCAGTACTTC.

This clonotype was detected only a few times. This chain uses TRBV7-6 with TRBJ2-5; D may correspond to TRBD1 or TRBD2 (5 bases each). CDR1 SGHVS and CDR2 FNYEAQ come from the germline V gene. V was shortened by 4 bases and J by 1 base, with 13 bases between the two germline ends. This CDR3 is 15 amino acids long. CDR3 sequence (DNA): TGTGCCAGCAGCTGGGACCAGAAAGTCCAAGAGACCCAGTACTTC. Translated, it gives CASSWDQKVQETQYF. The whole variable domain, remainder taken from reference TRBV7-6 and TRBJ2-5, is GAGVSQSPRYKVTKRGQDVALRCDPISGHVSLYWYRQALGQGPEFLTYFNYEAQQDKSGLPNDRFSAERPEGSISTLTIQRTEQRDSAMYRCASSWDQKVQETQYFGPGTRLLVL.

Written as DNA, the CDR3 is TGTGCCAGCAGCCAGACGCGGACAGCTCTGGGGTCTGAAAAACTGTTTTTT. This codes for CASSQTRTALGSEKLFF. The chain has TRBV5-6 and TRBJ1-4, with a tentative D call TRBD1 (6 bases). The V gene lost 4 bases and the J gene lost 7 bases, with 23 bases spanning the gap. The V gene's germline CDR1 is SGHDT and CDR2 YYEEEE. This CDR3 spans 17 amino acids.

This clonotype was seen a handful of times. CDR3 in amino acids: CSTGTYNEQFF. CDR3 nucleotide sequence: TGCAGCACCGGGACCTACAATGAGCAGTTCTTC. This chain connects TRBV20-1 to TRBJ2-1; maybe TRBD2 (5 bases). Germline V gene lookup returns CDR1 DFQATT and CDR2 SNEGSKA (reference sequence). CDR3 length: 11 amino acids.

This clonotype has ten or more counts. The chain carries TRBV27 and TRBJ2-7; 12 bases line up with TRBD2. Germline CDR1 reads MNHEY; CDR2 reads SMNVEV (reference sequence). The junction had 9 bases not matched to a gene; V was cut back by 5 bases and J by 4 bases. The CDR3 extends over 16 amino acids. CDR3 DNA sequence: TGTGCCAGCAGTCCGGGGACTAGCGGGTATTCTTACGAGCAGTACTTC. This codes for CASSPGTSGYSYEQYF.

The CDR3 here is CASSLVSVYDTDTQYF. The CDR3 nucleotides are TGTGCCAGCAGCTTAGTGTCTGTGTACGACACAGATACGCAGTATTTT. This chain connects TRBV7-8 to TRBJ2-3; D is ambiguous. CDR1 and CDR2 (germline): SGHVS, FQNEAQ. This CDR3 comprises 16 residues. V was shortened by 1 base and J by 2 bases, with 13 bases between the two germline ends.

This clonotype showed up just a few times. The chain is built from TRBV3-1 and TRBJ2-7; 8 bases match TRBD2. After removal of 4 bases from V and 5 bases from J, the junction contained 7 bases not matched to a gene. The CDR3 extends over 14 amino acids. The germline V gene encodes CDR1 LGHDT and CDR2 YNNKEL (reference sequence). For the CDR3, the DNA is TGTGCCAGCAGCCCAGGGACTAGGGTCCACGAGCAGTACTTC. Translated: CASSPGTRVHEQYF.

V gene TRBV29-1 combines with J gene TRBJ2-3, with D possibly TRBD2 on 5 matching bases. From germline, CDR1 is SQVTM and CDR2 ANQGSEA. The CDR3 is 13 amino acids. The ends were cut back, 7 bases at V and 3 bases at J, with 14 bases in the middle. The DNA of the CDR3 is TGCAGCGCTCCCCGAGGGCAGACAGATACGCAGTATTTT. Encoded protein: CSAPRGQTDTQYF.

The chain links TRBV28 to TRBJ2-1, with TRBD2 matching over 11 bases. This CDR3 spans 16 amino acids. Trimming removed 5 bases from V and 5 bases from J; junction bases left unmatched: 8. CDR1 and CDR2 from the germline V gene are MDHEN and SYDVKM. This chain's CDR3 is CASSTRTSGLNNEQFF. Written as DNA, the CDR3 is TGTGCCAGCAGTACCAGGACTAGCGGGCTGAACAATGAGCAGTTCTTC.

The chain combines TRBV6-5 with TRBJ2-5; TRBD2 matches at 7 bases. The V gene's germline CDR1 is MNHEY and CDR2 SVGAGI. The CDR3 totals 15 residues. V lost 5 bases and J lost 4; bases outside the gene matches: 10. The CDR3 loop is CASSTQRDLVETQYF. CDR3 coding DNA: TGTGCCAGCAGTACCCAGCGGGACCTAGTAGAGACCCAGTACTTC.

There are a few counts of this clonotype. This chain uses TRBV12-3 or TRBV12-4 with TRBJ1-6, with a tentative D call TRBD1 (5 bases). The CDR3 spans 15 residues. V was trimmed by 1 base and J by 18 bases, leaving 22 bases between them. This CDR3 reads CASSLESGVGGSAHF. CDR3 DNA: TGTGCCAGCAGTTTAGAGTCCGGGGTCGGGGGGTCCGCCCACTTT.

V is TRBV20-1 and J is TRBJ2-5; 7 nucleotides match TRBD2. Germline CDR1 is DFQATT and CDR2 is SNEGSKA (reference sequence). V was clipped by 3 bases and J by 0 bases; unmatched bases: 7. The CDR3 is made up of 15 amino acids. CDR3 loop: CSASIGTTYQETQYF. The CDR3 nucleotides are TGCAGTGCTAGTATCGGGACTACGTACCAAGAGACCCAGTACTTC.

The chain links TRBV7-2 to TRBJ2-7, with D perhaps matching TRBD1 or TRBD2 (6 bases each). The CDR3 is made up of 16 amino acids. The V gene lost 5 bases and the J gene lost 5 bases, with 22 bases spanning the gap. Germline V gene data show CDR1 as SGHTA and CDR2 as FQGNSA. CDR3 sequence: CASSPRDTGWGDEQYF. The CDR3 DNA reads TGTGCCAGCAGCCCCCGGGACACCGGGTGGGGGGACGAGCAGTACTTC.

The CDR3 DNA reads as TGTGCCAGCAGCCTTCCCGGGACTGAGGCAGATACGCAGTATTTT. It is translated as CASSLPGTEADTQYF. This sequence joins TRBV9 and TRBJ2-3; a possible D gene is TRBD2 (6 bases). The germline CDR1 and CDR2 sequences are SGDLS and YYNGEE. V gave up 4 bases and J gave up 4 bases, with 16 bases separating them. CDR3 size: 15 residues.

Only a few counts were recorded for this clonotype. V is TRBV2 and J is TRBJ2-3, with TRBD1 matching over 8 bases. J gave up 3 bases and V 7 bases, and 3 bases lay outside the gene matches. Looked up from germline, CDR1 is SNHLY and CDR2 is FYNNEI. The length of the CDR3 is 13 residues. CDR3 loop: CASNGQGTDTQYF. The CDR3 DNA is TGTGCCAGCAATGGACAGGGAACAGATACGCAGTATTTT.